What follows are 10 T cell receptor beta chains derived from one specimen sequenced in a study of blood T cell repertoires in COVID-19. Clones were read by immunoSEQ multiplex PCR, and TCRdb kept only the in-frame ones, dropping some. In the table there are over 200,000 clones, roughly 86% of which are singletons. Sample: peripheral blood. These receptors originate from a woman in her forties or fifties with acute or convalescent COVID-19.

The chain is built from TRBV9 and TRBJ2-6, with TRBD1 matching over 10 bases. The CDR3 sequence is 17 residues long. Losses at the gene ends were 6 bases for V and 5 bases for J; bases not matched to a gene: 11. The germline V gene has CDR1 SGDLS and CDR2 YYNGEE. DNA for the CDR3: TGTGCCAGCACCGACTCCGGGACAGGGGCCTGGGCCAACGTCCTGACTTTC. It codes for CASTDSGTGAWANVLTF.

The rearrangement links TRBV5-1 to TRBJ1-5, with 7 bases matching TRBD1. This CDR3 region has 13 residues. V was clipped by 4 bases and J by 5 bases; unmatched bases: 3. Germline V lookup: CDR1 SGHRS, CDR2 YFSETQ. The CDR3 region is CASSTGQDQPQHF. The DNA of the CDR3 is TGCGCCAGCAGCACAGGACAGGATCAGCCCCAGCATTTT.

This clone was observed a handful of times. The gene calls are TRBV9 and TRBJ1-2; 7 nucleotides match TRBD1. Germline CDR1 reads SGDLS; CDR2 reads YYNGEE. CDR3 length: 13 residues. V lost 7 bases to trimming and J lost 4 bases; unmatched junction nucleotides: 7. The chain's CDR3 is CASSRQGSYGYTF. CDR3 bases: TGTGCCAGCTCTCGACAGGGAAGCTATGGCTACACCTTC.

CDR3 sequence (DNA): TGTGCCAGCAGCTTGAACTGGTCTGGAAACACCATATATTTT. Encoded protein: CASSLNWSGNTIYF. This chain links TRBV5-5 with TRBJ1-3; D remains ambiguous. Trimming took 1 base from V and 1 from J, leaving 6 bases between them. This CDR3 region has 14 residues. CDR1 is SGHKS, CDR2 YYEKEE, per germline (reference sequence).

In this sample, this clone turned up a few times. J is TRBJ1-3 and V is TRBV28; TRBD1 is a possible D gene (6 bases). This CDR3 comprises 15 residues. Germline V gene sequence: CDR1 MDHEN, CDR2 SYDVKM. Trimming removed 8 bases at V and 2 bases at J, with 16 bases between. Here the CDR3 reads CASRWGGAAGNTIYF. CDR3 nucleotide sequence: TGTGCCAGCCGATGGGGGGGGGCCGCTGGAAACACCATATATTTT.

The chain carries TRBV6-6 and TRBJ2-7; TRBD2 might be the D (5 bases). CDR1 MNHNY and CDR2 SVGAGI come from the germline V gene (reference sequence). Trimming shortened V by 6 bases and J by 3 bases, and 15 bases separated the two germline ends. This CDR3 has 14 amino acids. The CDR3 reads CASSSPTGYYEQYF. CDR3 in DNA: TGTGCCAGCAGCTCCCCGACGGGATACTACGAGCAGTACTTC.

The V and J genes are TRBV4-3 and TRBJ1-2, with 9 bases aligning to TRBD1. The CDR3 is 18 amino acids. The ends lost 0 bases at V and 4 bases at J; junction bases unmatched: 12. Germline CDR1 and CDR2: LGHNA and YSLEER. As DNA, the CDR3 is TGCGCCAGCAGCCAAGATATACAGGGGGCGCCGCCTGGCTATGGCTACACCTTC. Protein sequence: CASSQDIQGAPPGYGYTF.

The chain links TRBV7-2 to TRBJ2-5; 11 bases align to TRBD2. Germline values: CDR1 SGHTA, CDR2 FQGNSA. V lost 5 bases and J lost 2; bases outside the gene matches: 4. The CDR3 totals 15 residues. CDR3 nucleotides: TGTGCCAGCAGCAGACTAGCGGGATTACAAGAGACCCAGTACTTC. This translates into CASSRLAGLQETQYF.

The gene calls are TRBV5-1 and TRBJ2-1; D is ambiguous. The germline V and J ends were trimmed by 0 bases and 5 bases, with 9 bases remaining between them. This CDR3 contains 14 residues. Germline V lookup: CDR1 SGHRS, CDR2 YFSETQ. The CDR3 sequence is CASSLEAANNEQFF. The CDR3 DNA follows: TGCGCCAGCAGCTTGGAGGCGGCCAACAATGAGCAGTTCTTC. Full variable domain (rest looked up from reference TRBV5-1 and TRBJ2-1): KAGVTQTPRYLIKTRGQQVTLSCSPISGHRSVSWYQQTPGQGLQFLFEYFSETQRNKGNFPGRFSGRQFSNSRSEMNVSTLELGDSALYLCASSLEAANNEQFFGPGTRLTVL.

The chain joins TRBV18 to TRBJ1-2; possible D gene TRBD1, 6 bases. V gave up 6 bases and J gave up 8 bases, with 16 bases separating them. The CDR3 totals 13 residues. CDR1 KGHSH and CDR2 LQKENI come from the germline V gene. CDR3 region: CASSPDRSGGYTF. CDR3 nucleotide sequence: TGTGCCAGCTCTCCGGACAGAAGTGGAGGCTACACCTTC.